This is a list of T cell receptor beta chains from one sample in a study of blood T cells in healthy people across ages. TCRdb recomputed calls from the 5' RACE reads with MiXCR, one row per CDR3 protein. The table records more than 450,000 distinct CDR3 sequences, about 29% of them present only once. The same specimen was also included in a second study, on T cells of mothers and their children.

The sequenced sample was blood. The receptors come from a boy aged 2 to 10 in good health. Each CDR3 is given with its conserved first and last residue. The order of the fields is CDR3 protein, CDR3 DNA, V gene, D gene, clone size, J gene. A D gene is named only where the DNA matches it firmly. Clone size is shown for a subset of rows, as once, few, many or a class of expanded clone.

CSAGLTGEKEGTEAFF	TGCAGTGCTGGGCTGACAGGGGAGAAAGAAGGCACTGAAGCTTTCTTT	TRBV20-1	TRBD1	few	TRBJ1-1
CASSPILAGTQETQYF	TGTGCCAGCAGTCCTATACTAGCGGGGACTCAAGAGACCCAGTACTTC	TRBV27	TRBD2	-	TRBJ2-5
CASSPRLAGDPEQFF	TGTGCCAGCAGTCCACGACTAGCGGGAGACCCTGAGCAGTTCTTC	TRBV27	TRBD2	-	TRBJ2-1
CSVEGRARQETQYF	TGCAGCGTTGAAGGCAGGGCGCGGCAAGAGACCCAGTACTTC	TRBV29-1	-	-	TRBJ2-5
CASSAVAGTSGGYQETQYF	TGTGCCAGCAGCGCTGTCGCCGGGACTAGCGGGGGGTACCAAGAGACCCAGTACTTC	TRBV9	TRBD2	-	TRBJ2-5
CASSSGLGPAAFF	TGTGCCAGCAGCTCGGGATTAGGGCCGGCAGCTTTCTTT	TRBV12-3/TRBV12-4	-	few	TRBJ1-1
CASGLAAQYTEAFF	TGCGCCAGCGGCTTGGCGGCACAGTACACTGAAGCTTTCTTT	TRBV5-1	-	-	TRBJ1-1
CSAPRRVNTGELFF	TGCAGTGCCCCTCGGCGGGTGAACACCGGGGAGCTGTTTTTT	TRBV20-1	-	few	TRBJ2-2
CASSPWEGTNEKLFF	TGTGCCAGCAGCCCCTGGGAGGGCACTAATGAAAAACTGTTTTTT	TRBV9	-	-	TRBJ1-4
CASRAVTSVYEQYF	TGCGCCAGCAGAGCCGTGACTAGCGTCTACGAGCAGTACTTC	TRBV5-1	TRBD2	few	TRBJ2-7
CASSSPGSEQFF	TGTGCCAGCAGTTCCCCAGGCAGTGAGCAGTTCTTC	TRBV12-3/TRBV12-4	-	few	TRBJ2-1
CASSLDGTAHSPLHF	TGTGCCAGCAGCCTGGACGGGACGGCTCATTCACCCCTCCACTTT	TRBV5-1	-	-	TRBJ1-6
CASSWDLAGGPEETQYF	TGTGCCAGCAGTTGGGACTTAGCGGGGGGGCCTGAAGAGACCCAGTACTTC	TRBV6-5	TRBD2	few	TRBJ2-5
CASGLTTSGRARETRYF	TGTGCTAGTGGTTTGACCACTAGCGGGAGGGCTCGAGAGACCCGGTACTTC	TRBV12-5	TRBD2	-	TRBJ2-1
CSVESGTGIYNEQFF	TGCAGCGTTGAATCCGGGACTGGTATATACAATGAGCAGTTCTTC	TRBV29-1	-	few	TRBJ2-1
CASTYSGAFNEQFF	TGTGCCAGCACCTACTCCGGGGCCTTCAATGAGCAGTTCTTC	TRBV12-3/TRBV12-4	-	-	TRBJ2-1
CASSPPAGLDEQYF	TGTGCCAGCAGTCCCCCTGCGGGCTTGGACGAGCAGTACTTC	TRBV6-6	-	few	TRBJ2-7
CASSLSLVEGNEQFF	TGTGCCAGCAGTTTATCACTAGTGGAGGGCAATGAGCAGTTCTTC	TRBV12-3/TRBV12-4	-	few	TRBJ2-1
CTSSLRQTLEKLFF	TGTACCAGCAGCTTAAGACAGACCCTTGAAAAACTGTTTTTT	TRBV7-9	-	-	TRBJ1-4
CASSPRLGTSGGFVETQYF	TGTGCCAGCAGCCCTCGGCTGGGGACTAGCGGGGGATTCGTCGAGACCCAGTACTTC	TRBV3-1	TRBD2	few	TRBJ2-5
CASSPSVNTEAFF	TGTGCCAGCAGCCCTTCAGTGAACACTGAAGCTTTCTTT	TRBV7-2	-	few	TRBJ1-1
CSARDLTSPETQYF	TGCAGTGCTAGAGATCTGACTAGCCCAGAGACCCAGTACTTC	TRBV20-1	TRBD2	-	TRBJ2-5
CASSFRAIDGQDRRANVLTF	TGTGCCAGCAGCTTTCGTGCTATCGATGGACAGGACCGAAGGGCCAACGTCCTGACTTTC	TRBV5-5	TRBD1	few	TRBJ2-6
CASRPQISNQPQHF	TGTGCCAGCAGACCACAGATTAGCAATCAGCCCCAGCATTTT	TRBV6-1	-	-	TRBJ1-5
CASSLQLGTEQYF	TGTGCCAGCAGCCTCCAACTAGGAACCGAGCAGTACTTC	TRBV11-2	-	-	TRBJ2-7
CSARDLAAQGHNEQFF	TGCAGTGCGAGAGATCTCGCGGCACAAGGACACAATGAGCAGTTCTTC	TRBV20-1	-	few	TRBJ2-1
CASSFSGPGHQPQHF	TGTGCCAGCAGCTTCTCCGGACCGGGGCATCAGCCCCAGCATTTT	TRBV7-9	-	-	TRBJ1-5
CASSLEARWTQYF	TGTGCCAGCAGTTTAGAGGCCCGCTGGACCCAGTACTTC	TRBV12-3/TRBV12-4	-	-	TRBJ2-5
CASSARTGGYGYGYTF	TGTGCCAGCAGCGCCCGGACAGGGGGCTACGGCTATGGCTACACCTTC	TRBV11-2	TRBD1	few	TRBJ1-2
CASSLQGSETQYF	TGTGCCAGCAGCTTGCAAGGGTCCGAGACCCAGTACTTC	TRBV12-3/TRBV12-4	-	many	TRBJ2-5
CASSSGGRPNTEAFF	TGTGCCAGCAGTTCAGGGGGCCGACCGAACACTGAAGCTTTCTTT	TRBV6-2/TRBV6-3	TRBD1	-	TRBJ1-1
CSAPPPLDGWNTEAFF	TGCAGTGCTCCTCCTCCCCTGGACGGCTGGAACACTGAAGCTTTCTTT	TRBV20-1	-	-	TRBJ1-1
CASSVVYLGGIRYEQYF	TGTGCCAGCAGCGTAGTCTATCTCGGGGGGATTCGCTACGAGCAGTACTTC	TRBV9	TRBD2	few	TRBJ2-7
CASSQGNRDFGVNTEAFF	TGCGCCAGCAGCCAAGGAAATAGGGATTTCGGGGTGAACACTGAAGCTTTCTTT	TRBV4-1	-	few	TRBJ1-1
CASRLTSGDYEQYF	TGCGCCAGCAGGCTGACTAGCGGGGACTACGAGCAGTACTTC	TRBV4-1	TRBD2	-	TRBJ2-7
CSVQDHTYEQYF	TGCAGCGTCCAGGATCACACCTACGAGCAGTACTTC	TRBV29-1	-	-	TRBJ2-7
CASSVSSGTVYGYTF	TGTGCCAGCAGCGTATCGTCCGGGACAGTCTATGGCTACACCTTC	TRBV9	TRBD1	-	TRBJ1-2